The 28 T cell receptor beta chains given below trace back to one sample, sequenced in a study of T cell changes during pregnancy in multiple sclerosis (dated by TCRdb to the late 2010s). The method behind the library was the immunoSEQ multiplex PCR assay. The table was pulled from immuneACCESS by TCRdb, which kept in-frame rearrangements only. Such tables lose some clones; where checked, under half of the loss comes from unresolved V genes, and the rest has no known cause. A total of approximately 61,000 clones appear in this sample, 75% to 95% of them only once. The top ten clones comprise around 3.5% of the sample. The sample here was peripheral blood, taken after pregnancy. These receptors originate from a female donor in good health, enrolled as a control in a pregnancy study.

The chain employs TRBV19 and TRBJ1-1; D not resolved. Trimming left V 2 bases short and J 0 bases short, with 4 bases between. The CDR3 sequence is 13 residues long. Germline V lookup: CDR1 LNHDA, CDR2 SQIVND (reference sequence). The CDR3 DNA reads as TGTGCCAGTAGTATAAGCGTGAACACTGAAGCTTTCTTT. It translates to CASSISVNTEAFF.

This clone was observed once. In DNA, the CDR3 is TGTGCCAGTAGTATCGGAGACTACTATGGCTACACCTTC. Residues: CASSIGDYYGYTF. This chain uses TRBV19 with TRBJ1-2; D not certain. The V end was cut by 3 bases, the J end by 3 bases, with 8 bases between. The CDR3 is 13 residues long. From germline, CDR1 is LNHDA and CDR2 SQIVND (reference sequence).

V usage is TRBV7-2 and J usage is TRBJ2-5; maybe TRBD2 (5 bases). V was shortened by 2 bases and J by 3 bases, with 25 bases between the two germline ends. Germline V gene data show CDR1 as SGHTA and CDR2 as FQGNSA. The CDR3 spans 19 residues. CDR3 residues: CASSLYNTPGGLGEETQYF. CDR3 DNA sequence: TGTGCCAGCAGCTTATATAACACTCCTGGCGGGCTCGGGGAAGAGACCCAGTACTTC.

The chain combines TRBV29-1 with TRBJ1-1; maybe TRBD1 (6 bases). This CDR3 is 12 amino acids long. Germline CDR1 reads SQVTM; CDR2 reads ANQGSEA. The V gene lost 7 bases and the J gene lost 2 bases, with 11 bases spanning the gap. This chain's CDR3 is CSARDTNTEAFF. CDR3 bases: TGCAGCGCTCGGGACACAAACACTGAAGCTTTCTTT.

The chain links TRBV11-1 to TRBJ2-3; D ambiguous. The V and J ends lost 5 bases and 4 bases respectively, with 13 bases between them. CDR1 SGHAT and CDR2 FQDESV come from the germline V gene (reference sequence). This CDR3 is built from 14 residues. The DNA of the CDR3 is TGTGCCAGCAGCCCCCCGGCCCAGGCAGATACGCAGTATTTT. It specifies CASSPPAQADTQYF.

The CDR3: CAISEQDYGYTF. The CDR3 nucleotides read TGTGCCATCAGTGAACAGGACTATGGCTACACCTTC. The rearrangement uses TRBV10-3 and TRBJ1-2; tentatively, D is TRBD1 (5 bases). The germline V gene has CDR1 ENHRY and CDR2 SYGVKD. V lost 3 bases to trimming and J lost 3 bases, with 5 bases between them. This CDR3 comprises 12 residues.

The rearrangement joins TRBV5-1 to TRBJ1-4; a weak D match, TRBD1 (5 bases). The CDR3 totals 16 residues. V dropped 4 bases and J dropped 8 bases, with 21 bases sitting between them. Germline V gene sequence: CDR1 SGHRS, CDR2 YFSETQ. DNA for the CDR3: TGCGCCAGCAGCCCGCCCCTCGGGGGGTATGAAGAAAAACTGTTTTTT. Translated, it gives CASSPPLGGYEEKLFF.

The chain joins TRBV5-6 to TRBJ2-7; TRBD2 aligns across 11 bases. This CDR3 is 16 amino acids long. The trim removed 4 bases at V and 0 bases at J, leaving 6 bases unmatched. Germline V gene lookup returns CDR1 SGHDT and CDR2 YYEEEE. DNA of the CDR3: TGTGCCAGCAGCCCGCTAGCGGGGGGACTCTCCTACGAGCAGTACTTC. Translating it yields CASSPLAGGLSYEQYF. The full variable domain, rest sourced from reference TRBV5-6 and TRBJ2-7, is DAGVTQSPTHLIKTRGQQVTLRCSPKSGHDTVSWYQQALGQGPQFIFQYYEEEERQRGNFPDRFSGHQFPNYSSELNVNALLLGDSALYLCASSPLAGGLSYEQYFGPGTRLTVT.

The J gene is TRBJ2-1, the V gene TRBV7-2, with a weak D call TRBD2 (5 bases). CDR3 size: 15 residues. CDR1 is SGHTA, CDR2 FQGNSA, per germline. The V end lost 1 base, the J end lost 8 bases, and 15 bases lay between the germline ends. CDR3 nucleotides: TGTGCCAGCAGCTTAGACTCGGGAATGGCCGATGAGCAGTTCTTC. This sequence encodes CASSLDSGMADEQFF.

The chain employs TRBV14 and TRBJ1-2; 7 bases fit TRBD1. Germline V gene sequence: CDR1 SGHDN, CDR2 FVKESK. This CDR3 contains 14 residues. Trimming removed 4 bases from V and 3 bases from J; junction bases left unmatched: 5. DNA of the CDR3: TGTGCCAGCAGCCCAGGGGGTATCGACTATGGCTACACCTTC. This encodes CASSPGGIDYGYTF.

This sequence joins TRBV9 and TRBJ2-1, with 7 nucleotides matching TRBD2. The CDR3 extends over 15 amino acids. The germline gives CDR1 SGDLS, CDR2 YYNGEE. The junction had 8 bases not matched to a gene; V was cut back by 1 base and J by 7 bases. The CDR3 region has the DNA TGTGCCAGCAGCGTAAGGCTAGCGGTGGTAAATGAGCAGTTCTTC. Translating gives CASSVRLAVVNEQFF.

The chain recombines TRBV4-1 with TRBJ2-7; the D gene is possibly TRBD1 (6 bases). The CDR3 covers 16 residues. Germline lookup yields CDR1 MGHRA and CDR2 YSYEKL. Deletions cut 2 bases from V and 1 base from J, with 15 bases between. The CDR3, as DNA: TGCGCCAGCAGCCAAATTGGAACAGGGTGGTCCTACGAGCAGTACTTC. It specifies CASSQIGTGWSYEQYF.

This clone was detected only a few times. The sample carries other DNA sequences with the same CDR3. The chain employs TRBV6-5 and TRBJ1-1; D remains unclear. The CDR3 has 13 amino acids. Per germline, CDR1 MNHEY and CDR2 SVGAGI. V lost 6 bases, J lost 0 bases, and 8 bases lay in between. The CDR3 DNA is TGTGCCAGCAGCCTCACAGTGAACACTGAAGCTTTCTTT. It is translated as CASSLTVNTEAFF.

This clone appeared a single time. The chain uses TRBV18 and TRBJ2-2; 9 bases line up with TRBD2. Germline V gene sequence: CDR1 KGHSH, CDR2 LQKENI. The CDR3 loop spans 15 amino acids. The trim removed 3 bases at V and 5 bases at J, leaving 4 bases unmatched. In DNA form, the CDR3 reads TGTGCCAGCTCACCTACCAGCGGGAGGACCGGGGAGCTGTTTTTT. Amino acids: CASSPTSGRTGELFF.

By proportion, this clone is medium-sized (0.01 to 0.1%). The chain couples TRBV7-8 to TRBJ1-2, with D maybe TRBD1 (5 bases). The CDR3 has 15 amino acids. Trimming took 2 bases from V and 4 from J, leaving 14 bases between them. Germline V gives CDR1 SGHVS, CDR2 FQNEAQ. The CDR3 here is CASSLSWGGSYGYTF. CDR3 nucleotide sequence: TGTGCCAGCAGCTTAAGTTGGGGCGGGAGCTATGGCTACACCTTC.

This clone has a single count. The chain combines TRBV18 with TRBJ1-4; 7 bases align to TRBD1. The CDR3 has 16 residues. Per germline, CDR1 KGHSH and CDR2 LQKENI. After removal of 4 bases from V and 0 bases from J, the junction contained 5 bases not matched to a gene. CDR3 sequence (DNA): TGTGCCAGCTCACTATCACAGGGGACAACTAATGAAAAACTGTTTTTT. Translation: CASSLSQGTTNEKLFF.

The gene calls are TRBV11-2 and TRBJ2-1, with 12 positions matching TRBD2. Looked up from germline, CDR1 is SGHAT and CDR2 is FQNNGV. J gave up 4 bases and V 5 bases, and 15 bases lay outside the gene matches. The CDR3 has 19 amino acids. This CDR3 reads CASSTPLTSGSARYNEQFF. The CDR3 region has the DNA TGTGCCAGCAGCACACCACTGACTAGCGGGAGTGCAAGATACAATGAGCAGTTCTTC.

This chain uses TRBV6-1 with TRBJ2-1, with 7 bases aligning to TRBD2. The CDR3 length is 14 residues. V trimming: 7 bases; J trimming: 2 bases; junction bases outside the gene matches: 5. Germline V gene sequence: CDR1 MNHNS, CDR2 SASEGT. The DNA for the CDR3 is TGTGCCAGCAAGGGGAGGGGACCCTACAATGAGCAGTTCTTC. Protein: CASKGRGPYNEQFF.

The V and J genes are TRBV9 and TRBJ2-1; 9 nucleotides align to TRBD2. With V trimmed by 3 bases and J by 6 bases, 10 bases remained unmatched. The CDR3 runs 16 residues. The V gene's germline CDR1 is SGDLS and CDR2 YYNGEE. DNA of the CDR3: TGTGCCAGCAGCGGGTCGGGTAGCGGGAGCCCCAATGAGCAGTTCTTC. Translated, it gives CASSGSGSGSPNEQFF.

This clone was seen a handful of times. The chain combines TRBV27 with TRBJ1-2; 7 positions agree with TRBD1. The CDR3 consists of 15 residues. The germline V gene has CDR1 MNHEY and CDR2 SMNVEV (reference sequence). Germline trimming cut 0 bases from V and 6 bases from J; bases unmatched to any gene: 7. Here the CDR3 DNA reads TGTGCCAGCAGTTTATCGGTAACAGGGGCCGATGGCTACACCTTC. It encodes CASSLSVTGADGYTF.

This chain links TRBV10-3 with TRBJ2-3, with TRBD2 matching 10 bases. CDR1 is ENHRY and CDR2 is SYGVKD in the germline V gene. There are 17 residues in the CDR3. Trimming at V came to 6 bases and at J to 7 bases, leaving 16 bases not matched to a gene. The CDR3 DNA sequence: TGTGCCATCAGGGTGGACCCGACTAGCGGGCATCCTTATACGCAGTATTTT. It yields the protein CAIRVDPTSGHPYTQYF.

Written as DNA, the CDR3 is TGTGCCAGCAGCCCCGGGGTGTTCTCCTACGAGCAGTACTTC. Protein product: CASSPGVFSYEQYF. This chain joins TRBV7-9 and TRBJ2-7, with D possibly matching TRBD2 (5 bases). Germline V gene sequence: CDR1 SEHNR, CDR2 FQNEAQ (reference sequence). Trimming took off 5 bases at V and 0 bases at J, with 11 bases between the two ends. The CDR3 length is 14 residues. Together with reference TRBV7-9 and TRBJ2-7, the CDR3 gives the full variable domain: DTGVSQNPRHKITKRGQNVTFRCDPISEHNRLYWYRQTLGQGPEFLTYFQNEAQLEKSRLLSDRFSAERPKGSFSTLEIQRTEQGDSAMYLCASSPGVFSYEQYFGPGTRLTVT.

The rearrangement joins TRBV28 to TRBJ2-7; a possible D gene is TRBD1 (6 bases). The CDR3 is 14 residues long. The germline CDR1 and CDR2 sequences are MDHEN and SYDVKM. V lost 9 bases and J 2 bases, leaving 17 bases between the germline ends. The CDR3: CASSPIQGPYEQYF. The CDR3 DNA is TGTGCCAGTTCTCCGATACAGGGTCCCTACGAGCAGTACTTC. The full variable domain, rest sourced from reference TRBV28 and TRBJ2-7, is DVKVTQSSRYLVKRTGEKVFLECVQDMDHENMFWYRQDPGLGLRLIYFSYDVKMKEKGDIPEGYSVSREKKERFSLILESASTNQTSMYLCASSPIQGPYEQYFGPGTRLTVT.

This chain links TRBV10-1 with TRBJ2-1; D unresolved. The germline gives CDR1 WNHNN, CDR2 SYGVQD (reference sequence). The V gene lost 4 bases and the J gene lost 5 bases, with 18 bases spanning the gap. The length of the CDR3 is 16 residues. The CDR3 nucleotides are TGCGCCAGCAGTGGGTTCTCCAGCGAGGTCGACAATGAGCAGTTCTTC. Amino acid sequence: CASSGFSSEVDNEQFF.

This CDR3 reads CASSETGTTTDTQYF. The CDR3 DNA reads TGTGCCAGCAGCGAAACCGGGACTACCACAGATACGCAGTATTTT. V is TRBV9 and J is TRBJ2-3; 7 nucleotides line up with TRBD2. The CDR3 has 15 amino acids. Germline V gives CDR1 SGDLS, CDR2 YYNGEE. The trim removed 3 bases at V and 2 bases at J, leaving 6 bases unmatched.

The chain recombines TRBV18 with TRBJ1-1; D remains ambiguous. Between the trimmed V and J ends, which lost 5 bases and 3 bases, there was a span of 16 bases. The CDR3 is 15 residues long. Germline CDR1 reads KGHSH; CDR2 reads LQKENI. The CDR3 bases are TGTGCCAGCTCAGAAGGTCAGGCCACCGACACTGAAGCTTTCTTT. Translating gives CASSEGQATDTEAFF. Full variable domain (missing parts from reference TRBV18 and TRBJ1-1): NAGVMQNPRHLVRRRGQEARLRCSPMKGHSHVYWYRQLPEEGLKFMVYLQKENIIDESGMPKERFSAEFPKEGPSILRIQQVVRGDSAAYFCASSEGQATDTEAFFGQGTRLTVV.

V usage is TRBV10-3 and J usage is TRBJ2-1, with TRBD2 matching over 9 bases. The CDR3 loop spans 14 amino acids. Germline CDR1 reads ENHRY; CDR2 reads SYGVKD. V lost 2 bases, J lost 7 bases, and 3 bases stayed unmatched. CDR3 sequence reads: CAISEGLARNEQFF. In nucleotides, the CDR3 is TGTGCCATCAGTGAGGGACTAGCGAGGAATGAGCAGTTCTTC.

The chain is built from TRBV5-1 and TRBJ1-1; TRBD1 matches 9 bases. The CDR3 has 17 amino acids. Germline CDR1 and CDR2: SGHRS and YFSETQ. Unmatched junction bases numbered 9, after V lost 3 bases and J lost 0 bases. The CDR3 DNA reads TGCGCCAGCAGCTGGGGGGGGACAGGGCTCATGAACACTGAAGCTTTCTTT. The encoded protein is CASSWGGTGLMNTEAFF.